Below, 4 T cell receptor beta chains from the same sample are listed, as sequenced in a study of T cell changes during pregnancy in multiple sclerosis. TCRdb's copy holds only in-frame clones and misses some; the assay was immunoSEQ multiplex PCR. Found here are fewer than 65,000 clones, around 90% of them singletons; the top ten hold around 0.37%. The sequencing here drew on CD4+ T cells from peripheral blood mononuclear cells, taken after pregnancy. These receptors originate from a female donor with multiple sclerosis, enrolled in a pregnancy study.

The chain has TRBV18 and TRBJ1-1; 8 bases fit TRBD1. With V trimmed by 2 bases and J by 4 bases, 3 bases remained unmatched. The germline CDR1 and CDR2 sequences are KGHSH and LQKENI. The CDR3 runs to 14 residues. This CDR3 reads CASSPNTGGTEAFF. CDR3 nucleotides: TGTGCCAGCTCACCAAACACAGGGGGCACTGAAGCTTTCTTT.

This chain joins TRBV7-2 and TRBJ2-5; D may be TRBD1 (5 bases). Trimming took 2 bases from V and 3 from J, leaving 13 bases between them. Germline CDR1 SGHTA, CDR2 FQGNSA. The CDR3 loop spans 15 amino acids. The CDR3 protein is CASSLPRQFEETQYF. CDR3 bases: TGTGCCAGCAGCTTACCCAGACAGTTTGAAGAGACCCAGTACTTC.

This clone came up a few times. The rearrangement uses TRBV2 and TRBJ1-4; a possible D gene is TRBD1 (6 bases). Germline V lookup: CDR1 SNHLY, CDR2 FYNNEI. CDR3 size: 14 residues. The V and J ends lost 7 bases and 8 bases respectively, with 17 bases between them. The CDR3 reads CASKRQVSGEKLFF. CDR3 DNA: TGTGCCAGCAAAAGACAGGTTTCGGGGGAAAAACTGTTTTTT.

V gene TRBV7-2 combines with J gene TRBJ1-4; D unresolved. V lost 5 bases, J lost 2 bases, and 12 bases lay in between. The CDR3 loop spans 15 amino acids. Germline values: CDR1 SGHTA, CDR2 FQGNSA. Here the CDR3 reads CASSPQIMTNEKLFF. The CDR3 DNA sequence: TGTGCCAGCAGCCCACAGATCATGACTAATGAAAAACTGTTTTTT.